This section outlines one TCR beta chain sequence together with its context. The record originates from a study of T and B cells in COVID-19 patients. Looking at the study overall: Median age was approximately 35 years in the recovered cohort and 67 years in the active-infection cohort.

TRB was amplified from about 260-540 ng of blood genomic DNA. TRB rearrangements were amplified by multiplex PCR with BIOMED2 TRB-A/B primers. TCRdb itself ran the multiplex PCR reads through MiXCR, one entry per CDR3 protein. The sample includes tens of thousands of distinct CDR3 sequences, approximately 30% of them seen just once. Trimming removed 0 bases from V and 6 bases from J, with 17 bases in between. The CDR3 runs 16 residues. In germline, CDR1 is SGHAT, CDR2 FQNNGV. This sequence originates from a human donor who had recovered from COVID-19. What was sequenced was blood. The chain is built from TRBV11-2 and TRBJ1-2; D possibly corresponds to TRBD1 (5 bases). CDR3 sequence (DNA): TGTGCCAGCAGCTTAGATAGGAGACAGCCGGTCGATGGCTACACCTTC. This translates into CASSLDRRQPVDGYTF.